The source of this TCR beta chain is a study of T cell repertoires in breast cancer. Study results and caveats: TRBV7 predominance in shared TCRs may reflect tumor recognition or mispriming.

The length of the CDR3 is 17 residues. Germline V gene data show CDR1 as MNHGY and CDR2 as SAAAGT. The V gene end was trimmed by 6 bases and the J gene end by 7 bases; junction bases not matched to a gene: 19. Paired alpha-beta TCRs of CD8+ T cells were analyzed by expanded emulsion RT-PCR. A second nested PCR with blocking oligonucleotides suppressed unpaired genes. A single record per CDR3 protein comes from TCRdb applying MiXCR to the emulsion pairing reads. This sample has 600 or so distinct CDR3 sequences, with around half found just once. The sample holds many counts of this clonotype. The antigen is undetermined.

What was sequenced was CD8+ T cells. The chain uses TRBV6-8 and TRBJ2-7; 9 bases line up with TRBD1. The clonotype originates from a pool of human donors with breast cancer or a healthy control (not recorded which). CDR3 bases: TGTGCCAGCAGAACCACAGATCCGGGACAGGGTCCCGGAGAGCAGTACTTC. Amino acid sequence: CASRTTDPGQGPGEQYF.